These 19 T cell receptor beta chains were sequenced from one sample in a study of cytomegalovirus exposure and HLA in healthy donors. Primers included in the PCR were 60 Vbeta and 13 Jbeta primers. Measured with immunoSEQ multiplex PCR; TCRdb has only the in-frame clones, and not every one. The table lists about 95,000 clones, about four fifths of them singletons. The sequenced material came from PBMCs. The source is a man between 18 and 29 years old in good health and CMV-seropositive.

The chain joins TRBV19 to TRBJ2-1; 7 bases agree with TRBD2. V was pared by 9 bases and J by 0 bases, with 14 bases of the junction left unmatched. The V gene's germline CDR1 is LNHDA and CDR2 SQIVND (reference sequence). This CDR3 comprises 17 residues. CDR3 protein: CASKLGGVRDSYNEQFF. The CDR3 DNA is TGTGCCAGCAAATTGGGGGGGGTTAGGGACTCCTACAATGAGCAGTTCTTC.

This sequence joins TRBV11-3 and TRBJ1-6; tentatively, D is TRBD1 (5 bases). The CDR3 runs 13 residues. Trimming took off 1 base at V and 10 bases at J, with 8 bases between the two ends. Germline V gene sequence: CDR1 SGHNT, CDR2 YENEEA. The CDR3 DNA sequence: TGTGCCAGCAGCTTAGGGGCAGGGTCACCCCTCCACTTT. Protein sequence: CASSLGAGSPLHF. Full variable domain (missing parts from reference TRBV11-3 and TRBJ1-6): EAGVVQSPRYKIIEKKQPVAFWCNPISGHNTLYWYLQNLGQGPELLIRYENEEAVDDSQLPKDRFSAERLKGVDSTLKIQPAELGDSAVYLCASSLGAGSPLHFGNGTRLTVT.

J is TRBJ1-4 and V is TRBV15; D is perhaps TRBD1 (5 bases). The germline V and J ends were trimmed by 5 bases and 6 bases, with 13 bases remaining between them. Per the germline V gene, CDR1 is LNHNV and CDR2 is YYDKDF (reference sequence). The CDR3 has 14 residues. Written as DNA, the CDR3 is TGTGCCACCAGCGGGGGAGGGGACTATGAAAAACTGTTTTTT. Protein product: CATSGGGDYEKLFF.

The rearrangement joins TRBV18 to TRBJ2-1; 12 bases fit TRBD1. This CDR3 region has 16 residues. The J segment lost 6 bases and the V segment lost 1 base, leaving 4 bases of the junction unmatched. Germline V gene lookup returns CDR1 KGHSH and CDR2 LQKENI. The CDR3 region is CASSPRSGQGANEQFF. The DNA of the CDR3 is TGTGCCAGCTCACCACGGTCGGGACAGGGGGCCAATGAGCAGTTCTTC. The entire variable domain, with the rest obtained from reference TRBV18 and TRBJ2-1, is as follows: NAGVMQNPRHLVRRRGQEARLRCSPMKGHSHVYWYRQLPEEGLKFMVYLQKENIIDESGMPKERFSAEFPKEGPSILRIQQVVRGDSAAYFCASSPRSGQGANEQFFGPGTRLTVL.

The chain is built from TRBV11-2 and TRBJ1-6, with D tentatively TRBD1 (5 bases). CDR1 is SGHAT, CDR2 FQNNGV, per germline. Trimming left V 5 bases short and J 6 bases short, with 11 bases between. CDR3 length equals 14 residues. DNA of the CDR3: TGTGCCAGCAGCCACGGGCAGGGTAATTCACCCCTCCACTTT. Translation: CASSHGQGNSPLHF.

V gene TRBV10-3 combines with J gene TRBJ2-1, with TRBD2 identical over 7 bases. Germline assignment: CDR1 ENHRY and CDR2 SYGVKD. CDR3 length: 13 amino acids. The J segment lost 8 bases and the V segment lost 6 bases, leaving 7 bases of the junction unmatched. CDR3 residues: CAIRGLVIDEQFF. CDR3 in DNA: TGTGCCATCAGAGGACTAGTAATCGATGAGCAGTTCTTC.

The CDR3 reads CASSLKAGNEKLFF. The CDR3 coding sequence is TGTGCCAGCAGCTTGAAGGCAGGCAATGAAAAACTGTTTTTT. V is TRBV5-6 and J is TRBJ1-4; D unresolved. Germline CDR1 SGHDT, CDR2 YYEEEE. The CDR3 runs 14 residues. V dropped 1 base and J dropped 5 bases, with 9 bases sitting between them.

This clone was counted a single time. This sequence joins TRBV5-1 and TRBJ2-1; 7 nucleotides match TRBD2. V was pared by 3 bases and J by 2 bases, with 2 bases of the junction left unmatched. The CDR3 has 14 amino acids. Germline lookup yields CDR1 SGHRS and CDR2 YFSETQ. CDR3 nucleotide sequence: TGCGCCAGCAGCTACAGCGGGGCCTACAATGAGCAGTTCTTC. Protein product: CASSYSGAYNEQFF.

This sequence joins TRBV2 and TRBJ2-6, with TRBD1 as a possible D gene (6 bases). CDR1 is SNHLY and CDR2 is FYNNEI in the germline V gene. V was clipped by 7 bases and J by 1 base, with 11 bases between them. The CDR3 contains 15 residues. The CDR3 is CASKARGSGANVLTF. The DNA of the CDR3 is TGTGCCAGCAAAGCCAGGGGATCTGGGGCCAACGTCCTGACTTTC.

Comments on this clone: Germline and junction disagree at one end, which may indicate a read error. V gene TRBV6-1 combines with J gene TRBJ1-2; D possibly corresponds to TRBD1 (6 bases). The CDR3 extends over 12 amino acids. Looked up from germline, CDR1 is MNHNS and CDR2 is SASEGT. The DNA for the CDR3 is TGTGCCAGCAGTGAAGCCGGGGGGCTGAGCCTCTTC. Translating gives CASSEAGGLSLF.

This clone appeared a single time. The rearrangement links TRBV27 to TRBJ2-1, with a weak D call TRBD2 (5 bases). Germline V gene sequence: CDR1 MNHEY, CDR2 SMNVEV (reference sequence). The CDR3 totals 11 residues. Trimming stripped 4 bases from V and 9 bases from J, with 7 bases between. CDR3 in DNA: TGTGCCAGCAGTTCCGGAGGTGAGCAGTTCTTC. Protein sequence: CASSSGGEQFF.

The rearrangement links TRBV19 to TRBJ1-6, with 8 bases identical to TRBD1. From germline, CDR1 is LNHDA and CDR2 SQIVND (reference sequence). The CDR3 covers 15 residues. Unmatched junction bases numbered 3, after V lost 5 bases and J lost 3 bases. Here the CDR3 DNA reads TGTGCCAGTAGTCAGGGGGCCGGCTATAATTCACCCCTCCACTTT. This translates into CASSQGAGYNSPLHF.

The chain joins TRBV13 to TRBJ2-3, with TRBD2 matching over 8 bases. J was trimmed by 1 base and V by 2 bases; bases with no gene match: 11. The V gene's germline CDR1 is PRHDT and CDR2 FYEKMQ (reference sequence). This CDR3 is 18 amino acids long. For the CDR3, the DNA is TGTGCCAGCAGCTTAACAGCCCGCCTACTAGCGGGCACAGATACGCAGTATTTT. The encoded protein is CASSLTARLLAGTDTQYF.

V gene TRBV27 combines with J gene TRBJ1-2, with 7 positions matching TRBD1. Germline-derived CDR1 and CDR2 are MNHEY and SMNVEV (reference sequence). The CDR3 extends over 14 amino acids. The V gene end was trimmed by 6 bases and the J gene end by 4 bases; junction bases not matched to a gene: 8. CDR3 DNA: TGTGCCAGCAGGTCTGCCGGGACAGCCTATGGCTACACCTTC. It encodes CASRSAGTAYGYTF.

V gene TRBV30 combines with J gene TRBJ1-3; D remains ambiguous. The CDR3 runs to 15 residues. With 2 bases removed from V and 0 bases from J, the gap between germline ends came to 11 bases. Germline CDR1 reads GTSNPN; CDR2 reads SVGIG (reference sequence). CDR3 nucleotide sequence: TGTGCCTGGAGTAATGGGCGGGTCTCTGGAAACACCATATATTTT. Translating gives CAWSNGRVSGNTIYF.

This sequence joins TRBV5-1 and TRBJ1-4, with TRBD1 as a possible D gene (6 bases). The CDR3 loop spans 15 amino acids. The V gene lost 2 bases and the J gene lost 4 bases, with 12 bases spanning the gap. CDR1 is SGHRS, CDR2 YFSETQ, per germline. The CDR3 here is CASSFSGTNNEKLFF. The DNA for the CDR3 is TGCGCCAGCAGCTTCTCCGGGACAAATAATGAAAAACTGTTTTTT.

The V gene is TRBV9, the J gene TRBJ1-1; TRBD1 might be the D (5 bases). The V end was cut by 3 bases, the J end by 0 bases, with 9 bases between. The CDR3 is 14 residues long. Germline assignment: CDR1 SGDLS and CDR2 YYNGEE. The CDR3 sequence: CASSGQSMNTEAFF. CDR3 nucleotides: TGTGCCAGCAGCGGACAGAGCATGAACACTGAAGCTTTCTTT.

This rearrangement joins TRBV9 to TRBJ1-2, with 9 bases matching TRBD1. The CDR3 is 15 residues long. V was clipped by 4 bases and J by 2 bases; unmatched bases: 6. In germline, CDR1 is SGDLS, CDR2 YYNGEE. This CDR3 is CASSSRTGENYGYTF. The CDR3 DNA reads TGTGCCAGCAGCTCTCGGACAGGGGAGAACTATGGCTACACCTTC.

The gene calls are TRBV5-1 and TRBJ2-7; no clear D. The length of the CDR3 is 14 residues. Looked up from germline, CDR1 is SGHRS and CDR2 is YFSETQ. V gave up 3 bases and J gave up 7 bases, with 17 bases separating them. CDR3 residues: CASSSLDPVTEQYF. The CDR3 DNA sequence: TGCGCCAGCAGCTCCCTAGACCCCGTTACGGAGCAGTACTTC.